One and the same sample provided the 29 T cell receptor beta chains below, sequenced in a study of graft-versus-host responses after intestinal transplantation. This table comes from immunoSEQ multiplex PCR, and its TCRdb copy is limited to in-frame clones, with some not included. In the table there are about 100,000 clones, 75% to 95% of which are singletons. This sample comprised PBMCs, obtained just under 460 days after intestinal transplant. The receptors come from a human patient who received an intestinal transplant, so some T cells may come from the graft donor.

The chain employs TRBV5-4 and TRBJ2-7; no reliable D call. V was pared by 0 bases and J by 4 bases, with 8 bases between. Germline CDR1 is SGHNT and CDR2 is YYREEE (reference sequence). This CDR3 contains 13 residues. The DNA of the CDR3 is TGTGCCAGCAGCTTGGACAGTGGGTACGAGCAGTACTTC. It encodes CASSLDSGYEQYF.

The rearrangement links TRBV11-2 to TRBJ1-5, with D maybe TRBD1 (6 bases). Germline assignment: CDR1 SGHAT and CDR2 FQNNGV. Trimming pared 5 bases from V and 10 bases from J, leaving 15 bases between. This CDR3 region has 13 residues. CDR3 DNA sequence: TGTGCCAGCAGCCCAACAGGGCAAGGACCCCAGCATTTT. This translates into CASSPTGQGPQHF.

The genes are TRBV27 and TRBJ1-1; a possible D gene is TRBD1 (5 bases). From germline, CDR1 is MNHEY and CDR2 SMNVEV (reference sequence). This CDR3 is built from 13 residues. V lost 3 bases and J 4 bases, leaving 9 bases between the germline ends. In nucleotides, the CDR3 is TGTGCCAGCAGTTTGGGGGGATTCACTGAAGCTTTCTTT. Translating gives CASSLGGFTEAFF.

The CDR3 sequence is CASSLKFYTEAFF. Here the CDR3 DNA reads TGTGCCAGCAGCTTAAAGTTCTACACTGAAGCTTTCTTT. V gene TRBV7-9 combines with J gene TRBJ1-1, with D hard to call. The CDR3 length is 13 residues. V shed 2 bases and J shed 3 bases, with 7 bases lying between them. Germline assignment: CDR1 SEHNR and CDR2 FQNEAQ (reference sequence).

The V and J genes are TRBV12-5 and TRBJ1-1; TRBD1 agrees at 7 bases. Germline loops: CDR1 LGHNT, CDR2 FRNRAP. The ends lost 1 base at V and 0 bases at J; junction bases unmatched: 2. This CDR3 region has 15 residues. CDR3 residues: CASGLGGQLNTEAFF. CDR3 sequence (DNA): TGTGCTAGTGGTTTGGGGGGACAGCTGAACACTGAAGCTTTCTTT.

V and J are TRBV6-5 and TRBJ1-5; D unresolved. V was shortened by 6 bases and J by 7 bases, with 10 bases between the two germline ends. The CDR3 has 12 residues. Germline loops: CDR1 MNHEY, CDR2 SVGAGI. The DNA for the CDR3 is TGTGCCAGCAGCCCACCCTTCCAGCCCCAGCATTTT. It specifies CASSPPFQPQHF.

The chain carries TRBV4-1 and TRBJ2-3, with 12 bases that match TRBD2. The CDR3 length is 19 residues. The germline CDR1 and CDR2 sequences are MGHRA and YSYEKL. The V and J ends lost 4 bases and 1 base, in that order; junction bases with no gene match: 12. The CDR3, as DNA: TGCGCCAGCAGCCGGGGGGAGTCTAGCGGGGGGGCTGGCACAGATACGCAGTATTTT. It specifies CASSRGESSGGAGTDTQYF.

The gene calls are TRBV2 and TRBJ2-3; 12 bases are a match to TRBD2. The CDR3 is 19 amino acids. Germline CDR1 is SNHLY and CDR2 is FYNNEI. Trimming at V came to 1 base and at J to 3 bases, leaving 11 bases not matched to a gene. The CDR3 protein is CASSEGGLAGLVFTDTQYF. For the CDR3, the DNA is TGTGCCAGCAGTGAAGGGGGACTAGCGGGCCTGGTGTTTACAGATACGCAGTATTTT. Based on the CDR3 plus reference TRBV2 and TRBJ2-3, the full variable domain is EPEVTQTPSHQVTQMGQEVILRCVPISNHLYFYWYRQILGQKVEFLVSFYNNEISEKSEIFDDQFSVERPDGSNFTLKIRSTKLEDSAMYFCASSEGGLAGLVFTDTQYFGPGTRLTVL.

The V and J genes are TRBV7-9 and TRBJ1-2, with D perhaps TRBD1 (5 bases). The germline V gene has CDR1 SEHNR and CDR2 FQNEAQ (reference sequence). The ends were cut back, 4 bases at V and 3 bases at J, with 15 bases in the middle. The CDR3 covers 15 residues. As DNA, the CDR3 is TGTGCCAGCAGCTCAACAGGTTCCCTCTACTATGGCTACACCTTC. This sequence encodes CASSSTGSLYYGYTF.

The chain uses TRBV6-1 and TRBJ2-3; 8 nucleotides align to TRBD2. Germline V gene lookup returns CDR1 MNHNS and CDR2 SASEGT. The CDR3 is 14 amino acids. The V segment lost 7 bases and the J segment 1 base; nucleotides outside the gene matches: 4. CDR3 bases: TGTGCCAGCACCCCCGGGGGGGGCACAGATACGCAGTATTTT. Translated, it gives CASTPGGGTDTQYF.

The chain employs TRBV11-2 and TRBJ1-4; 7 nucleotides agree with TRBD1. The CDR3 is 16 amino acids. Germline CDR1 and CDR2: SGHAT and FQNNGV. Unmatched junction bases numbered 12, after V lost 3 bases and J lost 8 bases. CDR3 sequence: CASSFLVGRGREKLFF. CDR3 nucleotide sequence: TGTGCCAGCAGCTTTCTTGTGGGCAGGGGGAGGGAAAAACTGTTTTTT.

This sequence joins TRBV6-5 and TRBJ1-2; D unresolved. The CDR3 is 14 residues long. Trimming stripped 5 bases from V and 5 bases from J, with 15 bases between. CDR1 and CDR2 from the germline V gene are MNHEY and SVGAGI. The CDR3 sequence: CASSGSPVGYGYTF. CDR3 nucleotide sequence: TGTGCCAGCAGTGGTTCCCCGGTCGGTTATGGCTACACCTTC.

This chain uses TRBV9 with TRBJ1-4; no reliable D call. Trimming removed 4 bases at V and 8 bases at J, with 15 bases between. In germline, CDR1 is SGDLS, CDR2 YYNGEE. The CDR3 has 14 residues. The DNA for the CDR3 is TGTGCCAGCAGCCAAGGTGGCGGTAGAGAAAAACTGTTTTTT. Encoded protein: CASSQGGGREKLFF.

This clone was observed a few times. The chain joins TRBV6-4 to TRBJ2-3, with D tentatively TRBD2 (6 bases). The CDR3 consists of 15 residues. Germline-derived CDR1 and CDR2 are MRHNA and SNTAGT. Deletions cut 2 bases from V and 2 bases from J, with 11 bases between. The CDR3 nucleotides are TGTGCCAGCAGTGACCAGGGACTCCCCACAGATACGCAGTATTTT. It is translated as CASSDQGLPTDTQYF.

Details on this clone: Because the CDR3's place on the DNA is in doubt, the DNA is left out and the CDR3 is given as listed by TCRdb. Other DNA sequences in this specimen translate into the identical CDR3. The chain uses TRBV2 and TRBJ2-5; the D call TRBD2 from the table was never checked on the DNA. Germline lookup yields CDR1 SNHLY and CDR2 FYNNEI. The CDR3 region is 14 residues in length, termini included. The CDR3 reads CASSETVAAGAQYF.

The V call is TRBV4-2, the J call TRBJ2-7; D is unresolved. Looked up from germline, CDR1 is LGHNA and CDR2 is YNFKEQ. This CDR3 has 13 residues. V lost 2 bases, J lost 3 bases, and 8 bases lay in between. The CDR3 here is CASSQPDLYEQYF. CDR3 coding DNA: TGTGCCAGCAGCCAACCCGATCTCTACGAGCAGTACTTC.

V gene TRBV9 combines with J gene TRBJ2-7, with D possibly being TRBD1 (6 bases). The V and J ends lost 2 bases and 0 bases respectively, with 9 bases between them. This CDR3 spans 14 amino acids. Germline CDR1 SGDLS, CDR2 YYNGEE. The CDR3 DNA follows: TGTGCCAGCAGCGTGTCAGGGGCCTCCTACGAGCAGTACTTC. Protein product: CASSVSGASYEQYF. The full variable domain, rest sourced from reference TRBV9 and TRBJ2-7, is DSGVTQTPKHLITATGQRVTLRCSPRSGDLSVYWYQQSLDQGLQFLIQYYNGEERAKGNILERFSAQQFPDLHSELNLSSLELGDSALYFCASSVSGASYEQYFGPGTRLTVT.

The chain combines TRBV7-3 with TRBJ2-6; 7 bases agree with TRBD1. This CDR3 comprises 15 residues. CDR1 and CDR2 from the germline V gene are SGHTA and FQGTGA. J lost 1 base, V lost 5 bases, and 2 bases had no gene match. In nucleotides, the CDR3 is TGTGCCAGCAGCCCACAGGGGTCTGGGGCCAACGTCCTGACTTTC. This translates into CASSPQGSGANVLTF.

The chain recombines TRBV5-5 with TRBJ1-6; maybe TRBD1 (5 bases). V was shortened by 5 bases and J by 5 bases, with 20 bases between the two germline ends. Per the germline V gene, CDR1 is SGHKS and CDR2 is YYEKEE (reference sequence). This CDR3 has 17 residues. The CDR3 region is CASSYAGRGSNNSPLHF. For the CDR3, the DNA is TGTGCCAGCAGTTATGCTGGTCGGGGCAGCAATAATTCACCCCTCCACTTT.

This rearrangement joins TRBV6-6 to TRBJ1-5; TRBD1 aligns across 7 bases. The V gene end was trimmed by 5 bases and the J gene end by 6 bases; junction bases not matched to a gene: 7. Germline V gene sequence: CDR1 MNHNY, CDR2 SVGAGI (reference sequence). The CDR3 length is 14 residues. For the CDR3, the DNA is TGTGCCAGCAGTAACAGGGGAGGCAGTCAGCCCCAGCATTTT. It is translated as CASSNRGGSQPQHF.

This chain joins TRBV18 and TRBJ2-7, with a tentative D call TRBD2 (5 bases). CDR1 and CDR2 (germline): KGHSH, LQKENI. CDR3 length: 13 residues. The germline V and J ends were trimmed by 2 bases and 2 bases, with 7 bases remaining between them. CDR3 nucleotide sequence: TGTGCCAGCTCACCAGGACTTACCTACGAGCAGTACTTC. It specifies CASSPGLTYEQYF.

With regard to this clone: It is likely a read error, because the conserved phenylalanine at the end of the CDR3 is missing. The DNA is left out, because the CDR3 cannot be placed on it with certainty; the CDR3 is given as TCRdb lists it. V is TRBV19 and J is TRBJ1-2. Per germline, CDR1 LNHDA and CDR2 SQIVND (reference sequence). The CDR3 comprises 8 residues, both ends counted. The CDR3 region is CASSIPKL.

The CDR3 coding sequence is TGCGCCAGCAGCCAAGAATCTACGGATCTTTTTAACTATGGCTACACCTTC. Translation gives CASSQESTDLFNYGYTF. This sequence joins TRBV4-1 and TRBJ1-2; D unclear. CDR1 is MGHRA and CDR2 is YSYEKL in the germline V gene. V was clipped by 0 bases and J by 1 base, with 15 bases between them. CDR3 size: 17 residues.

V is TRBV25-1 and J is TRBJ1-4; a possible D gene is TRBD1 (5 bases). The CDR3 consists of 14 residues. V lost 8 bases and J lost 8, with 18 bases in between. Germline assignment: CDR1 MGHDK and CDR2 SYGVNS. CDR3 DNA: TGTGCCAGCCACGACAGCGGCGGGAGGGAAAAACTGTTTTTT. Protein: CASHDSGGREKLFF. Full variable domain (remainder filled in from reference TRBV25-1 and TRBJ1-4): EADIYQTPRYLVIGTGKKITLECSQTMGHDKMYWYQQDPGMELHLIHYSYGVNSTEKGDLSSESTVSRIRTEHFPLTLESARPSHTSQYLCASHDSGGREKLFFGSGTQLSVL.

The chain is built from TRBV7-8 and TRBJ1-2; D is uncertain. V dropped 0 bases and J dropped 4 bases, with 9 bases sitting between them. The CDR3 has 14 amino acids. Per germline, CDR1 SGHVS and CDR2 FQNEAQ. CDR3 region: CASSLAAGPYGYTF. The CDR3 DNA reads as TGTGCCAGCAGCTTAGCGGCAGGACCCTATGGCTACACCTTC. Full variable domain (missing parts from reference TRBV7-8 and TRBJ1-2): GAGVSQSPRYKVAKRGQDVALRCDPISGHVSLFWYQQALGQGPEFLTYFQNEAQLDKSGLPSDRFFAERPEGSVSTLKIQRTQQEDSAVYLCASSLAAGPYGYTFGSGTRLTVV.

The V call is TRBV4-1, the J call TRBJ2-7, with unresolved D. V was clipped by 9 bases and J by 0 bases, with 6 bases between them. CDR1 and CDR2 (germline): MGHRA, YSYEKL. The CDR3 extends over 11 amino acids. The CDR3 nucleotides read TGCGCCAGGCCCACCTCCTACGAGCAGTACTTC. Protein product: CARPTSYEQYF.

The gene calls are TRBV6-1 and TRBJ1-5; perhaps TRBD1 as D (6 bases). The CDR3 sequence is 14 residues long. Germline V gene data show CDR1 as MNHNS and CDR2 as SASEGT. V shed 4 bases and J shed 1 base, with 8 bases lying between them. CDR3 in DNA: TGTGCCAGCAGTGGACAGGCGAGCAATCAGCCCCAGCATTTT. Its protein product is CASSGQASNQPQHF.

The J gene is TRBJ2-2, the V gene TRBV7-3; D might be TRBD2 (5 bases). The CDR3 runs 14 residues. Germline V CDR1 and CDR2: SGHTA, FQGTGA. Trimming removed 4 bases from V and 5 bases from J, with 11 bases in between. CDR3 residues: CASSSTPGTGELFF. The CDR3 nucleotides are TGTGCCAGCAGCTCCACCCCGGGGACCGGGGAGCTGTTTTTT.

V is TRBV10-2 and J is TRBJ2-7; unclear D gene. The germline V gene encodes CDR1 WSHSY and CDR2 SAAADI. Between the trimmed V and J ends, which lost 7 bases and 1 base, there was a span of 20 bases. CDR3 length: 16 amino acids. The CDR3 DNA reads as TGCGCCAGCACCCCCGCCGCAGTCCCTTCATCCTACGAGCAGTACTTC. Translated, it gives CASTPAAVPSSYEQYF.